This paragraph reports one TCR beta chain. These data originate in a study of blood T cell repertoires in COVID-19. Study context: Sites in the United States, Italy and Spain provided acute and convalescent COVID-19 samples. T cells, B-cell-depleted T cells, or PBMCs provided the cDNA or gDNA that served as material.

TCRdb keeps only in-frame clones here, not all; method: immunoSEQ multiplex PCR. Of roughly 200,000 clones in the sample, 79% were seen once. CDR1 is WSHSY, CDR2 SAAADI, per germline. Trimming cost V 6 bases and J 4 bases; bases outside gene matches: 7. This CDR3 has 14 amino acids. The chain joins TRBV10-2 to TRBJ2-5, with 8 positions matching TRBD2. Specimen: peripheral blood. The clonotype was recovered from a woman between 40 and 55 years old with COVID-19, enrolled during active disease. CDR3 DNA sequence: TGCGCCAGCAGAGCTCAGCGGGAGTTAGAGACCCAGTACTTC. Encoded protein: CASRAQRELETQYF.